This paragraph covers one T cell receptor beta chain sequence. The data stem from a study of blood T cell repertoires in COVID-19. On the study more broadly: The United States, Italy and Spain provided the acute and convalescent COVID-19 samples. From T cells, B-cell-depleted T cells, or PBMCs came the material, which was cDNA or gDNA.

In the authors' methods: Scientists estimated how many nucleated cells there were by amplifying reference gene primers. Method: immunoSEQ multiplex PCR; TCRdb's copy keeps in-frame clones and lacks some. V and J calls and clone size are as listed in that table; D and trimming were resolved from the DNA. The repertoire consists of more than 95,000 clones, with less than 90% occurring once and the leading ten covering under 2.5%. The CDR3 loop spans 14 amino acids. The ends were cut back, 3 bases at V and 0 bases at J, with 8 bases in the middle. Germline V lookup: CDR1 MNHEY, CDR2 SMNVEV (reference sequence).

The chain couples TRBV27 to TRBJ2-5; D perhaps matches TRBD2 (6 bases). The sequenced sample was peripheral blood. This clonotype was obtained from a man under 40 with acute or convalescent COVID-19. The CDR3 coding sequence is TGTGCCAGCAGTTTGTGGGGGGACCAAGAGACCCAGTACTTC. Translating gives CASSLWGDQETQYF.